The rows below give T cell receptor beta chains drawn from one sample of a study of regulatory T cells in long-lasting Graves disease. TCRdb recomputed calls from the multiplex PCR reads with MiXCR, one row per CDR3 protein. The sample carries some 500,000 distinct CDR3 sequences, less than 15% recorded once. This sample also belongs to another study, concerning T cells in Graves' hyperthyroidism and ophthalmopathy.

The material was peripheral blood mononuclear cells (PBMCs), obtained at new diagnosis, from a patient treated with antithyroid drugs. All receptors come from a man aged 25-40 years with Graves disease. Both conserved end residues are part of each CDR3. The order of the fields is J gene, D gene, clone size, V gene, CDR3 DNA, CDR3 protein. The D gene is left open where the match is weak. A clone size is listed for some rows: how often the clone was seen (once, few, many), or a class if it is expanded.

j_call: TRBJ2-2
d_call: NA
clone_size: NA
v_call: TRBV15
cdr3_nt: TGTGCCACCAGCTTGAGGCAGGAGCTGTTTTTT
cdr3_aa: CATSLRQELFF

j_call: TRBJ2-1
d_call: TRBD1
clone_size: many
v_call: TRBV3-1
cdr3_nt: TGTGCCAGCAGCCCGACAGGGGAGAGCAATGAGCAGTTCTTC
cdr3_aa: CASSPTGESNEQFF

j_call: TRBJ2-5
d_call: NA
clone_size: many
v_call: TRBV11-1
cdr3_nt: TGTGCCAGCAGCTTAGTGGGGACGGATCAAGAGACCCAGTACTTC
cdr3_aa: CASSLVGTDQETQYF

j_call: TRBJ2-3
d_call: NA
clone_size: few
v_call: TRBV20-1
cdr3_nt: TGCAGTGCTGCCCGGCAGACTATGGGAACCCACACAGATACGCAGTATTTT
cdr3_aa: CSAARQTMGTHTDTQYF

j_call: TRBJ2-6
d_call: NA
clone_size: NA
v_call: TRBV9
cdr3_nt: TGTGCCAGCAGCTCTCCCTGGGGAGGGGGCCATGGAGGGGCCAACGTCCTGACTTTC
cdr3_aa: CASSSPWGGGHGGANVLTF

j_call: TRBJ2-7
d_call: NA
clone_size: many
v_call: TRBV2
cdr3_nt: TGTGCCAGCCTTGCGTCGGGGTCCTCTCCCTACGAGCAGTACTTC
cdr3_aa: CASLASGSSPYEQYF

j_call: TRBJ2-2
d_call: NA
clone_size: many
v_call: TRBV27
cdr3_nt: TGTGCCAGCCGAAGGAGAGTGGGAGAAACCGGGGAGCTGTTTTTT
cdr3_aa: CASRRRVGETGELFF

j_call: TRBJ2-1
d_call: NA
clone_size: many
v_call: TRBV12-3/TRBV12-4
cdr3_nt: TGTGCCAGCAGCCCGGACAGTAGGCTATACAATGAGCAGTTCTTC
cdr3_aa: CASSPDSRLYNEQFF

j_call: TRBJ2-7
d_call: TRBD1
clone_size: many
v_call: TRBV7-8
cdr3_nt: TGTGCCAGCAGCTTTCCCGGAGGGACAGGGGGGTCCTACGAGCAGTACTTC
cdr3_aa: CASSFPGGTGGSYEQYF

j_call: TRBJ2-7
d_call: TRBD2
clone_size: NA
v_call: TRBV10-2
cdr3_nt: TGCGCCAGCAGCCTTAGTTCACCGGGACTAGTAGTGGTGGGATTACCATACGAGCAGTACTTC
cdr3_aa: CASSLSSPGLVVVGLPYEQYF

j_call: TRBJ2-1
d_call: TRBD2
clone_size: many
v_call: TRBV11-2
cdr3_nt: TGTGCCAGCAACCCCGGACTAGTCGGACACAATGAGCAGTTCTTC
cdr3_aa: CASNPGLVGHNEQFF

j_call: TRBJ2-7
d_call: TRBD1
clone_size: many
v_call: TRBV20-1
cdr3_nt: TGCAGTGCTAGAGATGCCGGGACAGGGTTTTTTGAGCAGTACTTC
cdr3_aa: CSARDAGTGFFEQYF

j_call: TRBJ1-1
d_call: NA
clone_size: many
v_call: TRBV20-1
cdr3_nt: TGCAGTGCTAGACCTGGGGATGTAACTGAAGCTTTCTTT
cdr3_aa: CSARPGDVTEAFF

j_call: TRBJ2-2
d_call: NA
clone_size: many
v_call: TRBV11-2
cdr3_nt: TGTGCCAGCAGCCCCCGCACAGGGCAATCCGGGGAGCTGTTTTTT
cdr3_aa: CASSPRTGQSGELFF

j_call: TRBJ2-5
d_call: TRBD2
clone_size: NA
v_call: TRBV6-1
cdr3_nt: TGTGCCGGCAGTGAAGCGGGAGGGCATGAGACCCAGTACTTC
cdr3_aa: CAGSEAGGHETQYF

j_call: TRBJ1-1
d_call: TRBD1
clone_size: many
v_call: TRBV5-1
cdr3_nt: TGTGCCAGCAGTTTAGGGGGCCCGGGCACTGAAGCTTTCTTT
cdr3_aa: CASSLGGPGTEAFF

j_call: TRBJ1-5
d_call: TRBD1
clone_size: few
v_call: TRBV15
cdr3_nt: TGTGCCACCAGCTCCGACAGGGCAGGCCAGCCCCAGCATTTT
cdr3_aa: CATSSDRAGQPQHF

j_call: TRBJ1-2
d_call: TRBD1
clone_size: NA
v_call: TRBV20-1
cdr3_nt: TGCAGTGCTAGAGAAGGGACAGGGAGTTCCTATGGCTACACCTTC
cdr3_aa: CSAREGTGSSYGYTF

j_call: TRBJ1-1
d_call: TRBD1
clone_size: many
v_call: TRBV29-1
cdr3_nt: TGCAGCGTCATACGGACAGGCCCCGACACTGAAGCTTTCTTT
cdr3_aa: CSVIRTGPDTEAFF

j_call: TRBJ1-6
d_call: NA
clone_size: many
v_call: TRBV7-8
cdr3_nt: TGTGCCAGCAGCTTCTCCCGCTCCTATAATTCACCCCTCCACTTT
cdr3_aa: CASSFSRSYNSPLHF

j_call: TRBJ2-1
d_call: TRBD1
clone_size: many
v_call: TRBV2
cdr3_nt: TGTGCCAGCATAGGTTTGCGGGACAGGTACAATGAGCAGTTCTTC
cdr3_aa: CASIGLRDRYNEQFF

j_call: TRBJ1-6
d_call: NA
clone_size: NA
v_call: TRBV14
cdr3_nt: TGTGCCAGCAGCCAAGAATGGGGCAGGGTGAATTCACCCCTCCACTTT
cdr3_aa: CASSQEWGRVNSPLHF

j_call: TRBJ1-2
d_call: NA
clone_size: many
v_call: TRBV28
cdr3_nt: TGTGCCAGCAGCTTTGTGGTCTGGGGGCGAAATGGCTACACCTTC
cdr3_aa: CASSFVVWGRNGYTF

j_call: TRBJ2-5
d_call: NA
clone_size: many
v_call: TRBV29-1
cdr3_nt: TGCAGCGCTAGACGAGCGGGAGAGACCCAGTACTTC
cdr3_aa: CSARRAGETQYF

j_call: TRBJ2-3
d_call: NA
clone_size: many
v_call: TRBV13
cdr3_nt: TGTGCCAGCAGCTTAGTTCTGGATACGCAGTATTTT
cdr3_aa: CASSLVLDTQYF